A single sample gave rise to the 2 T cell receptor beta chains below, sequenced in a study of blood T cell repertoires in COVID-19. Only in-frame clones appear in the TCRdb table, and some are missing; sequencing was by immunoSEQ multiplex PCR. Altogether about 250,000 clones are present, roughly 86% being singletons, with the ten largest covering about 5.4%. What was sequenced was peripheral blood. The receptors were gathered from a woman older than 75 with COVID-19, enrolled during active disease.

The rearrangement links TRBV6-5 to TRBJ1-4; 10 positions match TRBD1. CDR3 length: 14 amino acids. CDR1 is MNHEY, CDR2 SVGAGI, per germline. Trimming removed 5 bases from V and 7 bases from J; junction bases left unmatched: 4. The CDR3 sequence is CASSPGDRGEKLFF. CDR3 coding DNA: TGTGCCAGCAGTCCTGGGGACAGGGGTGAAAAACTGTTTTTT.

The chain joins TRBV11-2 to TRBJ1-3; the match to TRBD1 covers 9 bases. Germline CDR1 reads SGHAT; CDR2 reads FQNNGV. The V segment lost 5 bases and the J segment 4 bases; nucleotides outside the gene matches: 9. The length of the CDR3 is 16 residues. The CDR3 DNA sequence: TGTGCCAGCAGCCACCCGGACAGGGGTACCGGAAACACCATATATTTT. It encodes CASSHPDRGTGNTIYF.